Detailed here is one T cell receptor beta chain. Its specificity is not known. This entry is derived from a study of human T cells and chemical hapten exposure. Study at large: Patches that contained 0.01% DPC were applied to the upper back and read at 6 days. Study-wide results and limits: Expanded TCR sets contained significantly more large CDR3 similarity clusters than controls.

One entry per CDR3 protein, called by TCRdb with MiXCR from the RACE reads. The table has about 290,000 distinct CDR3 sequences, roughly 7.4% seen once; the top ten hold roughly 1.2%. This CDR3 has 14 residues. With 0 bases clipped from V and 8 bases from J, the junction kept 4 bases outside the gene matches. Germline loops: CDR1 SQVTM, CDR2 ANQGSEA. Sample time point: pre-sensitization, week 0. As to treatment: therapeutic diphenylcyclopropenone sensitization with weekly scalp DPC. Sequencing used whole blood, obtained in connection with sensitization to the hapten diphenylcyclopropenone (DPC). This chain connects TRBV29-1 to TRBJ1-2; 12 nucleotides line up with TRBD1. This TCR derives from a man aged 18 to 29 with alopecia areata. Some clones in this sample may be carry-over from other donors' samples. CDR3 sequence reads: CSVEEGTGGTGYTF. As DNA, the CDR3 is TGCAGCGTTGAAGAAGGGACAGGGGGCACAGGCTACACCTTC. Complete variable domain (other parts from reference TRBV29-1 and TRBJ1-2): SAVISQKPSRDICQRGTSLTIQCQVDSQVTMMFWYRQQPGQSLTLIATANQGSEATYESGFVIDKFPISRPNLTFSTLTVSNMSPEDSSIYLCSVEEGTGGTGYTFGSGTRLTVV.